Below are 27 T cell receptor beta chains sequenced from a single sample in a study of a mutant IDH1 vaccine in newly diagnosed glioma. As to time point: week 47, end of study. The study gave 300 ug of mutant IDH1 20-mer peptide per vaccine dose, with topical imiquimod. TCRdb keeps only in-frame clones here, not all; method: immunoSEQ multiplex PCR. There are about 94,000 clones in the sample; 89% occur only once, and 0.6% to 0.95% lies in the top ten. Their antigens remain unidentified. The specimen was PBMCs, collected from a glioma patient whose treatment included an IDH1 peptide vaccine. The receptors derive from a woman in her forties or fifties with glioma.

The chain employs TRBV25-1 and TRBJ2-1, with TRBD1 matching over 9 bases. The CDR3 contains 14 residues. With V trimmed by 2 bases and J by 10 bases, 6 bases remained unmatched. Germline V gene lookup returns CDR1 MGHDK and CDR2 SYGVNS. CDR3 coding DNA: TGTGCCAGCAGTGAAGACAGGGGGACTGGAGAGCAGTTCTTC. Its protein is CASSEDRGTGEQFF.

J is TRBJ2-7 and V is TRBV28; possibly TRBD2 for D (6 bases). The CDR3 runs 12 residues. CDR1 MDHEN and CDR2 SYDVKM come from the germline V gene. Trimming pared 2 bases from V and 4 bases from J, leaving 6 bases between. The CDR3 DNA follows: TGTGCCAGCAGTTTAGCGGGATACGAGCAGTACTTC. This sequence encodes CASSLAGYEQYF.

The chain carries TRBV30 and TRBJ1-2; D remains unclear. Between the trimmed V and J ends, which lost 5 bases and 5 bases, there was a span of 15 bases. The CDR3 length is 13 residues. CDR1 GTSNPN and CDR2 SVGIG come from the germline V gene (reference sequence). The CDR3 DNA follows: TGTGCCTGGGGAAGCGGCAGTTTTTATGGCTACACCTTC. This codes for CAWGSGSFYGYTF.

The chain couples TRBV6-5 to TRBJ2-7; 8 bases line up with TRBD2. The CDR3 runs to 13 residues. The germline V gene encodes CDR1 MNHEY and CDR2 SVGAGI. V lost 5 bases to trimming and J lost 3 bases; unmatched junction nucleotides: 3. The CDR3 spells CASSVLADYEQYF. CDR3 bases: TGTGCCAGCAGTGTACTAGCGGACTACGAGCAGTACTTC.

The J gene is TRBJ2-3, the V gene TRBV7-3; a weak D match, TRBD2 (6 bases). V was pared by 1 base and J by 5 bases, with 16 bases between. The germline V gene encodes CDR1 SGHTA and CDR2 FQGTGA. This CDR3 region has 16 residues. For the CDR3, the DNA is TGTGCCAGCAGCTTAATCTTTGGAGGGAGCGGAGATACGCAGTATTTT. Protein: CASSLIFGGSGDTQYF.

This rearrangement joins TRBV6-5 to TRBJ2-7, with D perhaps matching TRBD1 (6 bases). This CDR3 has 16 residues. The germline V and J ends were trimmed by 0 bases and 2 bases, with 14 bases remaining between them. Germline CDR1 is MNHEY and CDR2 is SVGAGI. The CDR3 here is CASSYSMGAMAYEQYF. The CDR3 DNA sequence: TGTGCCAGCAGTTACTCGATGGGGGCTATGGCCTACGAGCAGTACTTC.

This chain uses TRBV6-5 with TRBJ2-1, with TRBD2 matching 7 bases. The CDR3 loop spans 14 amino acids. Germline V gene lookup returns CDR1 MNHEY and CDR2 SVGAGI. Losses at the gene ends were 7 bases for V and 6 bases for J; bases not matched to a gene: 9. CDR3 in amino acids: CASKGRAASNEQFF. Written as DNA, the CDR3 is TGTGCCAGCAAGGGGAGGGCGGCGAGCAATGAGCAGTTCTTC.

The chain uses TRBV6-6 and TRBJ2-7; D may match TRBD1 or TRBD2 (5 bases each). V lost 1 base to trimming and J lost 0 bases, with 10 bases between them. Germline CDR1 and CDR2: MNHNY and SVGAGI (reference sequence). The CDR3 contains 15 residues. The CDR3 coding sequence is TGTGCCAGCAGTTACTATGGGGACCTCTCCTACGAGCAGTACTTC. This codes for CASSYYGDLSYEQYF.

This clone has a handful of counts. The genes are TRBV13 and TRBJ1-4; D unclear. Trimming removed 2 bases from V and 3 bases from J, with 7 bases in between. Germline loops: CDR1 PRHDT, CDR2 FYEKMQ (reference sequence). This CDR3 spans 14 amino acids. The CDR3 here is CASSLTGSNEKLFF. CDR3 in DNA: TGTGCCAGCAGCTTAACGGGATCTAATGAAAAACTGTTTTTT.

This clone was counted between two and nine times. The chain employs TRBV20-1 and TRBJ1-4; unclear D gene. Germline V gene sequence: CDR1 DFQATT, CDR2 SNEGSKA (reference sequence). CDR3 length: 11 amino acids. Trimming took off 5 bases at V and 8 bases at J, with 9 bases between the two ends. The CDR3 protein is CSALSAEKLFF. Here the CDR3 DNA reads TGCAGTGCTTTAAGTGCGGAAAAACTGTTTTTT.

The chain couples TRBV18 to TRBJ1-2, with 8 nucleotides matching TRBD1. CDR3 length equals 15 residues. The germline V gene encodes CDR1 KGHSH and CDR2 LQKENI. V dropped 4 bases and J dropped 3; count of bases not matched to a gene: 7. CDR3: CASSRTGLADYGYTF. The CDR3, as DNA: TGTGCCAGCTCACGGACAGGGCTGGCAGACTATGGCTACACCTTC.

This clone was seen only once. The CDR3 loop reads CASSYFNNSPLHF. The CDR3, as DNA: TGTGCCAGCAGTTACTTTAATAATTCACCCCTCCACTTT. The V gene is TRBV6-6, the J gene TRBJ1-6, with no clear D. CDR1 and CDR2 (germline): MNHNY, SVGAGI (reference sequence). The CDR3 consists of 13 residues. V lost 1 base and J lost 5, with 3 bases in between.

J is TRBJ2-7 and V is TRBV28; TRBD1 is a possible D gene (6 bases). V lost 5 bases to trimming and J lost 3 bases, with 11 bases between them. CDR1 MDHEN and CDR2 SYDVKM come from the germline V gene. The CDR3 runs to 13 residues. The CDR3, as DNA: TGTGCCAGCAGTCTGGACAGTCTCTACGAGCAGTACTTC. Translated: CASSLDSLYEQYF.

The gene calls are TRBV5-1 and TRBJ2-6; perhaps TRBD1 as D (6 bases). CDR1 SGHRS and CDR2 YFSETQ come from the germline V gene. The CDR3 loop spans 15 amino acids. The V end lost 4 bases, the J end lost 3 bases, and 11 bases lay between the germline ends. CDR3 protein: CASSATGSGANVLTF. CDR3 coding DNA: TGCGCCAGCAGCGCAACAGGGAGTGGGGCCAACGTCCTGACTTTC.

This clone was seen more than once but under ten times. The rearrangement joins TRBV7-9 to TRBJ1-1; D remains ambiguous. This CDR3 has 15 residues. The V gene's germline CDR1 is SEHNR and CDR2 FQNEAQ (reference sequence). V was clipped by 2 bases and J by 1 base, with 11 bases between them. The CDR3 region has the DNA TGTGCCAGCAGCTTACAAGGCCAGACGAACACTGAAGCTTTCTTT. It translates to CASSLQGQTNTEAFF. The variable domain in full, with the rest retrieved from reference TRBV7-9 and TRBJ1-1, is DTGVSQNPRHKITKRGQNVTFRCDPISEHNRLYWYRQTLGQGPEFLTYFQNEAQLEKSRLLSDRFSAERPKGSFSTLEIQRTEQGDSAMYLCASSLQGQTNTEAFFGQGTRLTVV.

The CDR3 protein is CASSQSGTAQRPQHF. The CDR3 region has the DNA TGTGCCAGCAGTCAATCCGGGACCGCTCAGCGGCCCCAGCATTTT. This sequence joins TRBV28 and TRBJ1-5; tentatively, D is TRBD1 (5 bases). CDR1 and CDR2 (germline): MDHEN, SYDVKM. V was pared by 5 bases and J by 9 bases, with 20 bases between. The CDR3 totals 15 residues.

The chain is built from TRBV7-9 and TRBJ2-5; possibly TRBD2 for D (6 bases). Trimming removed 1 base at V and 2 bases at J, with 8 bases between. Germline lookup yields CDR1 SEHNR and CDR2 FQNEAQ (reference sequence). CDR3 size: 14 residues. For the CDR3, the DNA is TGTGCCAGCAGCTTAGGGGACTTGCAAGAGACCCAGTACTTC. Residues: CASSLGDLQETQYF.

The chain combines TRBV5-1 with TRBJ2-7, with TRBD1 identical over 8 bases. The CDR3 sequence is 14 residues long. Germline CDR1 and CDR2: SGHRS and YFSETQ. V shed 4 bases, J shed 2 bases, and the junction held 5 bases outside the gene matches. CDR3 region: CASSTGQGAYEQYF. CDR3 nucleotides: TGCGCCAGCAGCACTGGACAGGGCGCCTACGAGCAGTACTTC. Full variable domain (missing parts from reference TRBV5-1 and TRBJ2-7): KAGVTQTPRYLIKTRGQQVTLSCSPISGHRSVSWYQQTPGQGLQFLFEYFSETQRNKGNFPGRFSGRQFSNSRSEMNVSTLELGDSALYLCASSTGQGAYEQYFGPGTRLTVT.

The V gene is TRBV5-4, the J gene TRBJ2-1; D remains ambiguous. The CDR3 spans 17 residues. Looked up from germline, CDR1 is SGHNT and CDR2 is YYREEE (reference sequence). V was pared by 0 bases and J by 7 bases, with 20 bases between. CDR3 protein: CASSLANSRTATNEQFF. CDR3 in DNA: TGTGCCAGCAGCTTGGCGAACTCCCGCACGGCAACGAATGAGCAGTTCTTC.

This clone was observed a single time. This CDR3 is CASSLGSSGGGEQFF. CDR3 coding DNA: TGTGCCAGCAGCTTAGGTTCTAGCGGGGGCGGTGAGCAGTTCTTC. The gene calls are TRBV7-9 and TRBJ2-1; 10 positions agree with TRBD2. V trimming: 1 base; J trimming: 9 bases; junction bases outside the gene matches: 6. CDR3 length equals 15 residues. Germline CDR1 is SEHNR and CDR2 is FQNEAQ (reference sequence).

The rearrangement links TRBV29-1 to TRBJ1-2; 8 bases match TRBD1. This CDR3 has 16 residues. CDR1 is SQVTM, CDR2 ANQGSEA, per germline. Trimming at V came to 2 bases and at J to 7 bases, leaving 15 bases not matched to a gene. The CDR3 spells CSVEFWQGAPLGGYTF. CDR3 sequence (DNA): TGCAGCGTTGAATTTTGGCAGGGGGCGCCGTTAGGTGGCTACACCTTC.

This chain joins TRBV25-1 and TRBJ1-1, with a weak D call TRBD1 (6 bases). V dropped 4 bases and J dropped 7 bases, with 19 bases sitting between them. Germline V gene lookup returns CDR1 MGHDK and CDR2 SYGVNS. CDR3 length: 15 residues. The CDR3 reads CASSVGWGAKDEAFF. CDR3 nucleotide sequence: TGTGCCAGCAGTGTCGGATGGGGGGCGAAGGATGAAGCTTTCTTT.

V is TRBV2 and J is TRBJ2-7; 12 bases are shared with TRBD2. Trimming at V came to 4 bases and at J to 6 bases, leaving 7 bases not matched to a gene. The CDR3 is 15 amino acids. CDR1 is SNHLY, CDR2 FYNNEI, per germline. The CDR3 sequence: CASSGLAGAGGEQYF. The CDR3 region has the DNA TGTGCCAGCAGTGGACTAGCGGGAGCCGGGGGCGAGCAGTACTTC.

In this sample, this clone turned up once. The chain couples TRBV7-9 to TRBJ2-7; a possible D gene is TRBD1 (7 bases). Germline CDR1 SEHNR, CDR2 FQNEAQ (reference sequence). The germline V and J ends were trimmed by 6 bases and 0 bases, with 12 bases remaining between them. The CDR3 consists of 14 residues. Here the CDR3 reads CASSSRDSSYEQYF. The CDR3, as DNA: TGTGCCAGCAGTTCGCGGGACAGCTCCTACGAGCAGTACTTC.

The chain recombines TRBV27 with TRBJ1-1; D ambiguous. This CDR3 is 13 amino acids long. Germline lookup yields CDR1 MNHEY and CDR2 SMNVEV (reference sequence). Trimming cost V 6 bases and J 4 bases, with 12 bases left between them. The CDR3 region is CASSHREFTEAFF. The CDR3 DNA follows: TGTGCCAGCAGCCATAGGGAGTTCACTGAAGCTTTCTTT.

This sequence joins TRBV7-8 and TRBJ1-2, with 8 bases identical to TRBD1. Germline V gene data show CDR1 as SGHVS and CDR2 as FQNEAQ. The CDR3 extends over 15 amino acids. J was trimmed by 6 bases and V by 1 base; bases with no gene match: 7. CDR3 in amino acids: CASSLGPGQGDGYTF. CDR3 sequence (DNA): TGTGCCAGCAGCTTAGGCCCAGGACAGGGTGATGGCTACACCTTC.

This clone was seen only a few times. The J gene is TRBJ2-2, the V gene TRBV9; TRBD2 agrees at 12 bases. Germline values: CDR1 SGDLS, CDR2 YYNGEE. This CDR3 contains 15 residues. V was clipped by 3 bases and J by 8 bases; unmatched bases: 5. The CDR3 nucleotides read TGTGCCAGCAGCGGCCGGACTAGCGGGAAGGGGGAGCTGTTTTTT. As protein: CASSGRTSGKGELFF.